This T cell receptor (beta chain) was profiled in a study of T cell clusters in autoimmune cytopenias. CDR1 is SGHKS and CDR2 is YYEKEE in the germline V gene (reference sequence). The CDR3 length is 14 residues. TRB rearrangements were amplified by touch-down multiplex PCR with mixed TRB-A/B primers. TCRdb processed the multiplex PCR reads again and assigns one entry to each CDR3 protein, with no DNA. This table lists under 15,000 distinct CDR3 sequences. TRB was amplified from approximately 250 ng of peripheral blood genomic DNA per sample. These data were also reused for a study on T cell repertoires in aging, cancer and after chemotherapy. That study reports: About 10 million TCR reads made up the full dataset. Compared with age-matched healthy donors, untreated hematological or solid cancer patients showed higher blood TCR clonality.

The sequence came from a human donor in good health. Sequencing was carried out using peripheral blood. This sequence joins TRBV5-5 and TRBJ1-6. The CDR3: CASSLDHINSPLHF. Variable domain in full (rest from reference TRBV5-5 and TRBJ1-6): DAGVTQSPTHLIKTRGQQVTLRCSPISGHKSVSWYQQVLGQGPQFIFQYYEKEERGRGNFPDRFSARQFPNYSSELNVNALLLGDSALYLCASSLDHINSPLHFGNGTRLTVT.